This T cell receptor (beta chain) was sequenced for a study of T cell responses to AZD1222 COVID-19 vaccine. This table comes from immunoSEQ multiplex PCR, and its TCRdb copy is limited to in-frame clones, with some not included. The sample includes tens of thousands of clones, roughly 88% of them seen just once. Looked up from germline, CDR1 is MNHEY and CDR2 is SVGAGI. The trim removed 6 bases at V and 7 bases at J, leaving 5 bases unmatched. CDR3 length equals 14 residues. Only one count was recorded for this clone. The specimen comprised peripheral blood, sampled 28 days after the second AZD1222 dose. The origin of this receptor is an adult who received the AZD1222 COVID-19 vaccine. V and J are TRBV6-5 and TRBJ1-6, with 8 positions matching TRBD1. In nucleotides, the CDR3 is TGTGCCAGCAGATTACAGGGGGGGAATTCACCCCTCCACTTT. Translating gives CASRLQGGNSPLHF.